These T cell receptor beta chains were read from a single sample in a study of post-analysis software for immune sequencing data. A single record per CDR3 protein comes from TCRdb applying MiXCR to the PCR reads. The data contain around 710,000 distinct CDR3 sequences, about 43% of them seen just once; the ten biggest clones take up around 4.7%. Specimen: blood. The receptors were gathered from a girl between 10 and 17 years old with multiple sclerosis. Both conserved end residues are part of each CDR3. Each record gives: clone size, V gene, CDR3 length, D gene, J gene, CDR3 protein, CDR3 DNA. The D gene is left open where the match is weak. Clone size appears in some rows only: once, few, many, or a class for an expanded clone.

size: .; V: TRBV9; length: 14; D: TRBD1; J: TRBJ2-7; CDR3: CASSTGQGGDEQYF; DNA: TGTGCCAGCAGCACAGGACAGGGTGGGGACGAGCAGTACTTC
size: .; V: TRBV28; length: 14; D: .; J: TRBJ1-2; CDR3: CASSLLGGIYGYTF; DNA: TGTGCCAGCAGTTTATTGGGGGGGATCTATGGCTACACCTTC
size: .; V: TRBV6-5; length: 13; D: .; J: TRBJ1-1; CDR3: CASSSTDRGEAFF; DNA: TGTGCCAGCAGTTCCACGGACAGAGGTGAAGCTTTCTTT
size: .; V: TRBV10-3; length: 14; D: TRBD1; J: TRBJ2-7; CDR3: CATTGAGPSYEQYF; DNA: TGTGCCACCACAGGGGCGGGCCCTTCCTACGAGCAGTACTTC
size: .; V: TRBV10-3; length: 14; D: TRBD2; J: TRBJ2-3; CDR3: CAISSGSGTDTQYF; DNA: TGTGCCATCAGTAGCGGGAGTGGTACAGATACGCAGTATTTT
size: .; V: TRBV7-9; length: 15; D: .; J: TRBJ2-5; CDR3: CASSQGVADRETQYF; DNA: TGTGCCAGCAGCCAGGGTGTGGCAGACCGAGAGACCCAGTACTTC
size: few; V: TRBV27; length: 14; D: .; J: TRBJ2-7; CDR3: CASSHRDANYEQYF; DNA: TGTGCCAGCAGCCACCGGGACGCCAACTACGAGCAGTACTTC
size: few; V: TRBV7-2; length: 14; D: TRBD2; J: TRBJ2-7; CDR3: CASSLTSGSNEQYF; DNA: TGTGCCAGCAGCTTGACTAGCGGGAGTAATGAGCAGTACTTC
size: .; V: TRBV27; length: 13; D: .; J: TRBJ1-2; CDR3: CASSFGDYYGYTF; DNA: TGTGCCAGCAGTTTTGGGGACTACTATGGCTACACCTTC
size: .; V: TRBV20-1; length: 17; D: .; J: TRBJ2-1; CDR3: CSARDDRAGSSYNEQFF; DNA: TGCAGTGCTAGAGATGATCGGGCGGGATCGTCATACAATGAGCAGTTCTTC
size: .; V: TRBV5-1; length: 15; D: .; J: TRBJ2-6; CDR3: CASSPGDGGANVLTF; DNA: TGCGCCAGCAGCCCGGGGGATGGGGGGGCCAACGTCCTGACTTTC
size: once; V: TRBV29-1; length: 11; D: .; J: TRBJ1-2; CDR3: CSVGGGYDYTF; DNA: TGCAGCGTTGGGGGTGGCTATGACTACACCTTC
size: .; V: TRBV5-1; length: 14; D: TRBD1; J: TRBJ2-7; CDR3: CASSFWDRAYEQYF; DNA: TGCGCCAGCAGCTTCTGGGACAGAGCTTACGAGCAGTACTTC
size: .; V: TRBV20-1; length: 18; D: TRBD2; J: TRBJ2-1; CDR3: CSAREWTSGSNAYNEQFF; DNA: TGCAGTGCTAGAGAATGGACTAGCGGGAGTAACGCCTACAATGAGCAGTTCTTC
size: .; V: TRBV28; length: 12; D: .; J: TRBJ1-1; CDR3: CASSFWFAEAFF; DNA: TGTGCCAGCAGTTTTTGGTTCGCTGAAGCTTTCTTT
size: .; V: TRBV20-1; length: 14; D: TRBD1; J: TRBJ1-3; CDR3: CSAPGQGAGNTIYF; DNA: TGCAGTGCGCCAGGACAGGGGGCTGGAAACACCATATATTTT
size: .; V: TRBV12-3/TRBV12-4; length: 14; D: TRBD1; J: TRBJ1-4; CDR3: CASSRTGSGEKLFF; DNA: TGTGCCAGCAGCCGGACAGGGAGTGGTGAAAAACTGTTTTTT
size: few; V: TRBV7-3; length: 14; D: TRBD2; J: TRBJ2-1; CDR3: CASSSGLNIDEQFF; DNA: TGTGCCAGCAGCTCGGGACTAAACATCGATGAGCAGTTCTTC
size: .; V: TRBV12-3/TRBV12-4; length: 19; D: TRBD2; J: TRBJ2-3; CDR3: CASSSWTSGRAGLADTQYF; DNA: TGTGCCAGCAGTTCCTGGACTAGCGGGAGGGCCGGGTTGGCAGATACGCAGTATTTT
size: few; V: TRBV29-1; length: 13; D: .; J: TRBJ2-5; CDR3: CSVTGLGQETQYF; DNA: TGCAGCGTTACAGGGTTGGGTCAAGAGACCCAGTACTTC
size: .; V: TRBV9; length: 15; D: .; J: TRBJ1-2; CDR3: CASSPDKGRYYGYTF; DNA: TGTGCCAGCAGCCCTGACAAGGGGAGGTACTATGGCTACACCTTC
size: few; V: TRBV5-5; length: 16; D: .; J: TRBJ2-7; CDR3: CASSYRDTLSGYEQYF; DNA: TGTGCCAGCAGCTACCGGGACACCTTATCCGGCTACGAGCAGTACTTC
size: .; V: TRBV5-6; length: 15; D: .; J: TRBJ1-1; CDR3: CASSFRGKGNTEAFF; DNA: TGTGCCAGCAGCTTTAGGGGGAAGGGAAACACTGAAGCTTTCTTT
size: .; V: TRBV7-9; length: 14; D: .; J: TRBJ1-2; CDR3: CASSAQRGRYGYTF; DNA: TGTGCCAGCAGCGCACAGAGGGGACGGTATGGCTACACCTTC
size: .; V: TRBV27; length: 15; D: TRBD2; J: TRBJ2-3; CDR3: CASSSLGTRGDTQYF; DNA: TGTGCCAGCAGTTCACTCGGGACTAGAGGAGATACGCAGTATTTT